Each of the 11 T cell receptor beta chains below was sequenced from the same sample in a study of blood T cell repertoires in COVID-19. Profiling relied on immunoSEQ multiplex PCR, and the TCRdb table lists in-frame clones only, not all of them. The sample consists of about 220,000 clones, 83% of them appearing once. Sequenced sample: peripheral blood. The receptor set was obtained from a middle-aged woman with active or convalescent COVID-19.

The chain combines TRBV4-2 with TRBJ2-3, with 8 bases matching TRBD2. Germline V CDR1 and CDR2: LGHNA, YNFKEQ. The CDR3 sequence is 17 residues long. V lost 4 bases, J lost 0 bases, and 9 bases stayed unmatched. The CDR3 DNA is TGTGCCAGCAGCCTTTTTAGCGGGGCCTCTAGCACAGATACGCAGTATTTT. It is translated as CASSLFSGASSTDTQYF.

The chain combines TRBV2 with TRBJ1-2, with a tentative D call TRBD1 (6 bases). The CDR3 is made up of 12 amino acids. Germline values: CDR1 SNHLY, CDR2 FYNNEI. V shed 8 bases and J shed 4 bases, with 11 bases lying between them. CDR3 sequence: CASRQGSYGYTF. In nucleotides, the CDR3 is TGTGCCAGCCGGCAGGGGAGCTATGGCTACACCTTC.

The V and J genes are TRBV19 and TRBJ1-1; D not certain. Germline values: CDR1 LNHDA, CDR2 SQIVND (reference sequence). The CDR3 has 13 amino acids. Trimming removed 3 bases from V and 3 bases from J, with 8 bases in between. CDR3 loop: CASSIEKYTEAFF. The CDR3 DNA sequence: TGTGCCAGTAGTATCGAGAAATACACTGAAGCTTTCTTT.

The rearrangement uses TRBV3-1 (or the pseudogene TRBV3-2) and TRBJ2-1, with 9 bases lining up with TRBD2. The CDR3 has 15 residues. Germline V gives CDR1 LGHDT, CDR2 YNNKEL (reference sequence). With V trimmed by 0 bases and J by 9 bases, 6 bases remained unmatched. CDR3 bases: TGTGCCAGCAGCCAAGATCAGGCGGGGGGGAGTGAGCAGTTCTTC. Translation: CASSQDQAGGSEQFF.

The CDR3 bases are TGCGCCAGCAGCCAACTAGGGGGGGCGGACACTGAAGCTTTCTTT. Protein sequence: CASSQLGGADTEAFF. This chain joins TRBV4-1 and TRBJ1-1, with a tentative D call TRBD1 (6 bases). Between the trimmed V and J ends, which lost 2 bases and 3 bases, there was a span of 13 bases. The CDR3 length is 15 residues. CDR1 MGHRA and CDR2 YSYEKL come from the germline V gene.

This clone was picked up one time. This chain joins TRBV3-1 (or the pseudogene TRBV3-2) and TRBJ1-1; tentative D call: TRBD1 (5 bases). The CDR3 extends over 14 amino acids. Trimming stripped 7 bases from V and 8 bases from J, with 20 bases between. Germline CDR1 LGHDT, CDR2 YNNKEL (reference sequence). The CDR3 bases are TGTGCCAGCACCTACAGGTCTCTCTCCGAAGAAGCTTTCTTT. Encoded protein: CASTYRSLSEEAFF.

The chain links TRBV7-8 to TRBJ1-1; TRBD1 matches 7 bases. V shed 1 base and J 6 bases; nucleotides not matched to a gene: 2. Per germline, CDR1 SGHVS and CDR2 FQNEAQ. This CDR3 has 13 residues. The CDR3 here is CASSLEGGAEAFF. In DNA form, the CDR3 reads TGTGCCAGCAGCTTAGAAGGGGGCGCTGAAGCTTTCTTT.

This clone was detected once. The rearrangement joins TRBV24-1 to TRBJ2-7; weak D call: TRBD2 (7 bases). The ends were cut back, 1 base at V and 6 bases at J, with 9 bases in the middle. In germline, CDR1 is KGHDR, CDR2 SFDVKD. CDR3 size: 13 residues. The DNA of the CDR3 is TGTGCCACCAGTGATTTCGGGGGGCGCGAGCAGTACTTC. Encoded protein: CATSDFGGREQYF.

The chain recombines TRBV5-6 with TRBJ1-2; possibly TRBD1 for D (5 bases). The CDR3 consists of 12 residues. V lost 6 bases and J lost 2, with 8 bases in between. The germline V gene has CDR1 SGHDT and CDR2 YYEEEE. As DNA, the CDR3 is TGTGCCAGCACCGACAGAAACTATGGCTACACCTTC. Residues: CASTDRNYGYTF.

CDR3 protein: CAWTDRVDSPLHF. DNA of the CDR3: TGTGCCTGGACTGACAGGGTCGACTCACCCCTCCACTTT. This sequence joins TRBV30 and TRBJ1-6; 7 bases are shared with TRBD1. Germline V gene data show CDR1 as GTSNPN and CDR2 as SVGIG (reference sequence). The CDR3 runs to 13 residues. Trimming removed 4 bases from V and 10 bases from J; junction bases left unmatched: 7. Drawing the rest from reference TRBV30 and TRBJ1-6, the complete variable domain is SQTIHQWPATLVQPVGSPLSLECTVEGTSNPNLYWYRQAAGRGLQLLFYSVGIGQISSEVPQNLSASRPQDRQFILSSKKLLLSDSGFYLCAWTDRVDSPLHFGNGTRLTVT.

V and J are TRBV3-1 (or the pseudogene TRBV3-2) and TRBJ1-2; 11 positions agree with TRBD1. The V gene end was trimmed by 4 bases and the J gene end by 2 bases; junction bases not matched to a gene: 6. This CDR3 region has 16 residues. Germline V gene lookup returns CDR1 LGHDT and CDR2 YNNKEL (reference sequence). For the CDR3, the DNA is TGTGCCAGCAGCCCAACGGGACAGGGGGGCAACTATGGCTACACCTTC. Its protein product is CASSPTGQGGNYGYTF.